Sequencing of this TCR beta chain was carried out in a study of early T cells in non-severe SARS-CoV-2 infection. As for the study in general: Sequencing of bulk RNA from unsorted whole blood was done, without chain pairing.

Individual cDNA molecules were tagged with unique molecular identifiers, the study reported. TCRdb analysed the 5' RACE reads with MiXCR anew, one entry per CDR3 protein. The sample yields around 50,000 distinct CDR3 sequences, roughly 6.5% seen once. This clonotype was seen ten or more times. The V gene's germline CDR1 is DFQATT and CDR2 SNEGSKA (reference sequence). Trimming removed 4 bases from V and 3 bases from J, with 15 bases in between. This CDR3 spans 14 amino acids. V usage is TRBV20-1 and J usage is TRBJ1-1, with D unresolved. Source material: whole blood. This sequence was found in an adult who was a healthcare worker with PCR-confirmed SARS-CoV-2 infection or an uninfected control (not recorded which). The CDR3 reads CSATHPGRHTEAFF. In DNA, the CDR3 is TGCAGTGCTACACACCCCGGCCGCCACACTGAAGCTTTCTTT.